This T cell receptor beta chain is from a study of T cells after yellow fever vaccination. The CDR3 sequence is 17 residues long. Germline CDR1 is SGHTA and CDR2 is FQGNSA. The germline V and J ends were trimmed by 1 base and 4 bases, with 16 bases remaining between them. TCRdb reprocessed the 5' RACE reads via MiXCR and lists one record per CDR3 protein. Altogether more than 300,000 distinct CDR3 sequences are present, roughly 10% being singletons, with the ten largest covering around 3.2%. Sequenced material: CD4+ T cells sorted from PBMCs, taken 45 days after the yellow fever booster vaccination. The source of this sequence is a man aged 18-30 years who received the YFV17D yellow fever vaccine. V usage is TRBV7-2 and J usage is TRBJ2-2, with a possible D match to TRBD1 (6 bases). Here the CDR3 DNA reads TGTGCCAGCAGCTTAGTCGCAGGCCGGGACATCACCGGGGAGCTGTTTTTT. It is translated as CASSLVAGRDITGELFF.